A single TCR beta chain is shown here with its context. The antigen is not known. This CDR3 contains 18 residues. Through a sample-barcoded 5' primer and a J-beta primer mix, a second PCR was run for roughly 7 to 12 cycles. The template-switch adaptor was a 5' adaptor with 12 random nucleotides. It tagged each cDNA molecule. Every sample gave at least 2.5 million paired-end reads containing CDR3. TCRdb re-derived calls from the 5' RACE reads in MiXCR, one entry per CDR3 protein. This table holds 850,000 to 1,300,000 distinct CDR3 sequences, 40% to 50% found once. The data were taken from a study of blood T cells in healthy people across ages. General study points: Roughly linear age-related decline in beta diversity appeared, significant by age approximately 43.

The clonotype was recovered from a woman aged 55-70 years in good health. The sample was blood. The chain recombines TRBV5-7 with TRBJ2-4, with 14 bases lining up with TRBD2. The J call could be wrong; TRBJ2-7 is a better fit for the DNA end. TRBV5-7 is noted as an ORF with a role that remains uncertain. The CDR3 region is CASSLIRGLAGVSDEQYF. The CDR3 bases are TGTGCCAGCAGCTTGATCCGGGGACTAGCGGGAGTTAGCGACGAGCAGTACTTC.